Following are 8 T cell receptor beta chains from one sample sequenced in a study of shared clonotypes between healthy human individuals. The table came from immunoSEQ multiplex PCR; TCRdb's copy has only in-frame clones and leaves some out. This table has about a million clones, approximately 80% appearing once. Sequencing was done on a sample of memory CD4+ T cells from PBMCs. Noted subset: CD45RA-negative fraction. Receptors were obtained from a man aged 18 to 29 in good health. Some clones in this sample may be carry-over from other donors' samples.

The chain carries TRBV7-6 and TRBJ1-3; perhaps TRBD1 as D (6 bases). CDR1 SGHVS and CDR2 FNYEAQ come from the germline V gene. V lost 5 bases and J lost 3, with 17 bases in between. The CDR3 is 16 residues long. CDR3 residues: CASSVTQGQFGNTIYF. The CDR3, as DNA: TGTGCCAGCAGCGTAACCCAGGGGCAGTTTGGAAACACCATATATTTT.

This clone was found once. An end of the junction differs from the germline gene, which may be a read error. The V call is TRBV20-1, the J call TRBJ2-1; maybe TRBD1 (5 bases). The germline V gene encodes CDR1 DFQATT and CDR2 SNEGSKA (reference sequence). This CDR3 has 11 residues. CDR3 protein: CSAGRVGERFF. The CDR3 DNA sequence: TGCAGTGCTGGCAGGGTTGGTGAGCGGTTCTTC.

The chain couples TRBV2 to TRBJ2-1; TRBD2 aligns across 9 bases. With 6 bases clipped from V and 4 bases from J, the junction kept 10 bases outside the gene matches. This CDR3 contains 16 residues. Germline assignment: CDR1 SNHLY and CDR2 FYNNEI. The CDR3 loop reads CASRTAETSGYNEQFF. DNA for the CDR3: TGTGCCAGCAGGACGGCGGAGACTAGCGGATACAATGAGCAGTTCTTC. The whole variable domain, filled in from reference TRBV2 and TRBJ2-1, reads EPEVTQTPSHQVTQMGQEVILRCVPISNHLYFYWYRQILGQKVEFLVSFYNNEISEKSEIFDDQFSVERPDGSNFTLKIRSTKLEDSAMYFCASRTAETSGYNEQFFGPGTRLTVL.

The chain links TRBV30 to TRBJ1-4; D might be TRBD1 (6 bases). Germline loops: CDR1 GTSNPN, CDR2 SVGIG (reference sequence). Trimming removed 8 bases at V and 8 bases at J, with 21 bases between. This CDR3 has 14 amino acids. The CDR3 sequence: CAREGEGGKEKLFF. The CDR3 coding sequence is TGTGCCCGGGAGGGCGAGGGGGGAAAGGAAAAACTGTTTTTT.

This chain connects TRBV27 to TRBJ2-1, with D perhaps matching TRBD1 or TRBD2 (6 bases each). Trimming removed 6 bases from V and 0 bases from J, with 21 bases in between. In germline, CDR1 is MNHEY, CDR2 SMNVEV (reference sequence). This CDR3 comprises 18 residues. CDR3 sequence reads: CASRRRGLGANSYNEQFF. CDR3 bases: TGTGCCAGCAGGAGGAGGGGCCTGGGGGCCAACTCCTACAATGAGCAGTTCTTC.

This clone was counted a single time. The rearrangement uses TRBV7-3 and TRBJ1-1, with unresolved D. Trimming left V 1 base short and J 1 base short, with 10 bases between. Per germline, CDR1 SGHTA and CDR2 FQGTGA. CDR3 size: 15 residues. CDR3 amino acids: CASSLNQVGNTEAFF. The CDR3 DNA sequence: TGTGCCAGCAGCTTAAATCAGGTTGGGAACACTGAAGCTTTCTTT.

This clone was detected many times. This rearrangement joins TRBV20-1 to TRBJ2-7; D uncertain. The length of the CDR3 is 11 residues. Per germline, CDR1 DFQATT and CDR2 SNEGSKA (reference sequence). V gave up 5 bases and J gave up 6 bases, with 11 bases separating them. This CDR3 reads CSADGPLEQYF. The CDR3 nucleotides read TGCAGTGCTGATGGCCCCCTCGAGCAGTACTTC.

To note about this clone: A read error may account for a junction end that differs from germline. The chain employs TRBV28 and TRBJ1-5; TRBD1 aligns across 9 bases. Germline CDR1 MDHEN, CDR2 SYDVKM. CDR3 length: 14 residues. CDR3 DNA sequence: TGTGCCAGCAGTCGGGACAGGGTCAATCATCCCCAGCATTTT. It is translated as CASSRDRVNHPQHF.